The clone carrying this TCR beta chain was recorded once. The table came from immunoSEQ multiplex PCR; TCRdb's copy has only in-frame clones and leaves some out. The sample carries about 52,000 clones, 85% to 95% recorded once. This sample was taken from a study of T cell changes during pregnancy in multiple sclerosis. The source material was CD4+ T cells from peripheral blood mononuclear cells, sampled before pregnancy. The clonotype originates from a female donor with multiple sclerosis, enrolled in a pregnancy study.

Here the CDR3 DNA reads TGCGCCAGCAGCTTGGAGCGGGGTTCACACAATGAGCAGTTCTTC. Protein: CASSLERGSHNEQFF. The chain recombines TRBV5-1 with TRBJ2-1; 7 bases match TRBD2. The CDR3 covers 15 residues. CDR1 and CDR2 from the germline V gene are SGHRS and YFSETQ. V lost 0 bases, J lost 5 bases, and 5 bases stayed unmatched.